The 24 T cell receptor beta chains reported below all come from one sample, sequenced in a study of early stage breast cancer tumors. This table comes from immunoSEQ multiplex PCR, and its TCRdb copy is limited to in-frame clones, with some not included. Of 25,000 to 35,000 clones in the sample, roughly 80% were seen once. The material sequenced was blood. The receptors here all came from a person aged 60 to 70 with breast cancer.

CDR3 sequence (DNA): TGTGCCAGCAGCCTCGGACAGCATAGTTCCTACGAGCAGTACTTC. This translates into CASSLGQHSSYEQYF. The rearrangement uses TRBV7-2 and TRBJ2-7; D possibly corresponds to TRBD1 (6 bases). From germline, CDR1 is SGHTA and CDR2 FQGNSA. The ends were cut back, 5 bases at V and 1 base at J, with 15 bases in the middle. The length of the CDR3 is 15 residues.

This chain links TRBV18 with TRBJ1-2; D may be TRBD1 (6 bases). The germline V gene has CDR1 KGHSH and CDR2 LQKENI. Trimming removed 3 bases at V and 3 bases at J, with 11 bases between. The CDR3 has 14 residues. The chain's CDR3 is CASSPRSGDYGYTF. CDR3 nucleotide sequence: TGTGCCAGCTCACCCCGATCAGGGGACTATGGCTACACCTTC.

This clone came up once. V and J are TRBV5-5 and TRBJ1-4; possibly TRBD1 for D (5 bases). V gave up 1 base and J gave up 8 bases, with 9 bases separating them. Germline CDR1 reads SGHKS; CDR2 reads YYEKEE (reference sequence). The CDR3 is made up of 13 amino acids. In nucleotides, the CDR3 is TGTGCCAGCAGCTTGACAGGTCGGGAAAAACTGTTTTTT. Protein: CASSLTGREKLFF.

The CDR3 coding sequence is TGTGCCAGCAAGGTGCCCGGGTCCGCCAAAAACATTCAGTACTTC. Amino acid sequence: CASKVPGSAKNIQYF. The chain uses TRBV2 and TRBJ2-4; D is unresolved. Deletions cut 7 bases from V and 1 base from J, with 14 bases between. The length of the CDR3 is 15 residues. CDR1 and CDR2 from the germline V gene are SNHLY and FYNNEI.

J is TRBJ1-5 and V is TRBV7-9; TRBD1 is a possible D gene (5 bases). Trimming stripped 5 bases from V and 6 bases from J, with 8 bases between. The CDR3 loop spans 12 amino acids. CDR1 and CDR2 (germline): SEHNR, FQNEAQ (reference sequence). The CDR3 region has the DNA TGTGCCAGCAGCCCTGACAGTCAGCCCCAGCATTTT. It specifies CASSPDSQPQHF.

This sequence joins TRBV30 and TRBJ2-3, with D maybe TRBD2 (6 bases). This CDR3 region has 14 residues. CDR1 and CDR2 from the germline V gene are GTSNPN and SVGIG (reference sequence). Trimming removed 2 bases at V and 4 bases at J, with 13 bases between. The CDR3: CAWSRLAEADTQYF. CDR3 in DNA: TGTGCCTGGAGTCGGTTAGCGGAGGCAGATACGCAGTATTTT.

Only a few counts were recorded for this clone. The rearrangement links TRBV2 to TRBJ2-7; possible D gene TRBD1, 5 bases. This CDR3 has 13 residues. V was shortened by 9 bases and J by 9 bases, with 21 bases between the two germline ends. The germline V gene has CDR1 SNHLY and CDR2 FYNNEI. The CDR3 DNA sequence: TGTGCCAGTCAAACTCCAGGGTACCTCTGGCAGTACTTC. It specifies CASQTPGYLWQYF.

This chain joins TRBV7-2 and TRBJ1-5; possibly TRBD1 for D (6 bases). The V gene's germline CDR1 is SGHTA and CDR2 FQGNSA. The CDR3 sequence is 16 residues long. The germline V and J ends were trimmed by 1 base and 5 bases, with 15 bases remaining between them. CDR3 in DNA: TGTGCCAGCAGCTTAGGCGGAGGGGGGGCCCATCAGCCCCAGCATTTT. It translates to CASSLGGGGAHQPQHF.

The CDR3 protein is CASSLSTGSTEAFF. CDR3 sequence (DNA): TGCGCCAGCAGCCTTTCGACAGGGAGCACTGAAGCTTTCTTT. The chain is built from TRBV4-1 and TRBJ1-1; 7 bases are a match to TRBD1. The junction had 6 bases not matched to a gene; V was cut back by 4 bases and J by 4 bases. Germline values: CDR1 MGHRA, CDR2 YSYEKL. This CDR3 is built from 14 residues.

CDR3 protein: CASSVDSRTASSYEQYF. In DNA, the CDR3 is TGTGCCAGCAGCGTTGACTCCAGGACAGCGAGTTCCTACGAGCAGTACTTC. The chain uses TRBV7-2 and TRBJ2-7; a weak D match, TRBD1 (6 bases). Germline V gives CDR1 SGHTA, CDR2 FQGNSA. The CDR3 extends over 17 amino acids. V was cut by 5 bases and J by 1 base, with 21 bases left in between.

The chain employs TRBV6-5 and TRBJ2-7, with D possibly being TRBD1 (5 bases). Trimming stripped 0 bases from V and 5 bases from J, with 14 bases between. Germline values: CDR1 MNHEY, CDR2 SVGAGI. The CDR3 totals 15 residues. The CDR3 reads CASSYSTQGPHEQYF. CDR3 sequence (DNA): TGTGCCAGCAGTTACTCGACGCAGGGCCCCCACGAGCAGTACTTC.

The chain combines TRBV7-3 with TRBJ1-2, with TRBD1 matching over 8 bases. Germline CDR1 and CDR2: SGHTA and FQGTGA. CDR3 length: 14 amino acids. Trimming cost V 0 bases and J 6 bases; bases outside gene matches: 3. The DNA for the CDR3 is TGTGCCAGCAGCTTAACGGCGACAGGGGATGGCTACACCTTC. It yields the protein CASSLTATGDGYTF. The whole variable domain, filled in from reference TRBV7-3 and TRBJ1-2, reads GAGVSQTPSNKVTEKGKYVELRCDPISGHTALYWYRQSLGQGPEFLIYFQGTGAADDSGLPNDRFFAVRPEGSVSTLKIQRTERGDSAVYLCASSLTATGDGYTFGSGTRLTVV.

This clone was found a few times. The rearrangement links TRBV7-2 to TRBJ2-3; a weak D match, TRBD2 (6 bases). The CDR3 length is 16 residues. Trimming removed 5 bases from V and 0 bases from J, with 15 bases in between. Germline-derived CDR1 and CDR2 are SGHTA and FQGNSA. The CDR3 DNA follows: TGTGCCAGCAGCCGCGGGTGGGGGACTAGCACAGATACGCAGTATTTT. It yields the protein CASSRGWGTSTDTQYF.

This clone appeared a single time. The chain employs TRBV29-1 and TRBJ2-1; 8 bases line up with TRBD2. This CDR3 contains 14 residues. The germline V gene has CDR1 SQVTM and CDR2 ANQGSEA. Losses at the gene ends were 4 bases for V and 1 base for J; bases not matched to a gene: 3. As DNA, the CDR3 is TGCAGCGTTGGAATAGCGGGATCCTACAATGAGCAGTTCTTC. This gives the protein CSVGIAGSYNEQFF.

This clone was observed a few times. CDR3 loop: CASSLDKWGLSRDTQYF. The CDR3 DNA follows: TGTGCCAGCAGCTTAGATAAATGGGGACTTTCCAGGGATACGCAGTACTTC. V is TRBV11-3 and J is TRBJ2-7, with a possible D match to TRBD2 (6 bases). V gave up 0 bases and J gave up 9 bases, with 24 bases separating them. This CDR3 has 17 amino acids. Looked up from germline, CDR1 is SGHNT and CDR2 is YENEEA.

This chain links TRBV18 with TRBJ2-3; 15 bases align to TRBD2. Germline V CDR1 and CDR2: KGHSH, LQKENI. The V and J ends lost 0 bases and 7 bases, in that order; junction bases with no gene match: 5. The CDR3 runs 17 residues. This CDR3 reads CASSPPGLAGGLNTQYF. The CDR3 nucleotides are TGTGCCAGCTCACCACCCGGACTAGCGGGAGGGCTGAATACGCAGTATTTT.

This clone was seen at least ten times. This chain joins TRBV10-1 and TRBJ2-1; tentative D call: TRBD1 (6 bases). The CDR3 contains 15 residues. V lost 3 bases, J lost 7 bases, and 16 bases lay in between. Germline CDR1 reads WNHNN; CDR2 reads SYGVQD (reference sequence). The CDR3 protein is CASSDPKTGHNEQFF. CDR3 in DNA: TGCGCCAGCAGTGACCCGAAGACAGGCCATAATGAGCAGTTCTTC.

The rearrangement joins TRBV9 to TRBJ2-2; TRBD1 matches 7 bases. Trimming took 4 bases from V and 4 from J; bases not matched to a gene: 4. The germline CDR1 and CDR2 sequences are SGDLS and YYNGEE. The CDR3 runs 14 residues. CDR3 DNA: TGTGCCAGCAGCCCGGGACAGTTCACCGGGGAGCTGTTTTTT. It yields the protein CASSPGQFTGELFF. Complete variable domain (other parts from reference TRBV9 and TRBJ2-2): DSGVTQTPKHLITATGQRVTLRCSPRSGDLSVYWYQQSLDQGLQFLIQYYNGEERAKGNILERFSAQQFPDLHSELNLSSLELGDSALYFCASSPGQFTGELFFGEGSRLTVL.

The V and J genes are TRBV7-2 and TRBJ1-1; 8 nucleotides align to TRBD1. CDR3 length: 14 residues. Germline V gene lookup returns CDR1 SGHTA and CDR2 FQGNSA. V shed 0 bases, J shed 11 bases, and the junction held 8 bases outside the gene matches. The CDR3 reads CASSLAPQGARAFF. CDR3 nucleotides: TGTGCCAGCAGCTTAGCTCCTCAGGGGGCGAGGGCTTTCTTT.

V usage is TRBV14 and J usage is TRBJ1-2; the D gene is possibly TRBD1 (6 bases). The V gene's germline CDR1 is SGHDN and CDR2 FVKESK. V lost 5 bases, J lost 8 bases, and 12 bases lay in between. The CDR3 is 12 residues long. The CDR3 spells CASSERTEGYTF. CDR3 coding DNA: TGTGCCAGCAGCGAGAGGACAGAAGGCTACACCTTC.

The gene calls are TRBV27 and TRBJ1-2; a possible D gene is TRBD1 (5 bases). Per the germline V gene, CDR1 is MNHEY and CDR2 is SMNVEV (reference sequence). The CDR3 contains 13 residues. The V end was cut by 3 bases, the J end by 8 bases, with 13 bases between. CDR3: CASSFQGFGGYTF. CDR3 in DNA: TGTGCCAGCAGTTTCCAGGGTTTCGGCGGCTACACCTTC.

This clone appeared once. The chain couples TRBV19 to TRBJ1-3, with 9 bases aligning to TRBD1. CDR1 LNHDA and CDR2 SQIVND come from the germline V gene (reference sequence). Losses at the gene ends were 4 bases for V and 4 bases for J; bases not matched to a gene: 2. The CDR3 extends over 14 amino acids. The CDR3 DNA sequence: TGTGCCAGTAGTACCGGGACAGGGGGAAACACCATATATTTT. Residues: CASSTGTGGNTIYF.

The chain links TRBV4-3 to TRBJ2-1; a possible D gene is TRBD2 (6 bases). This CDR3 is 16 amino acids long. Trimming pared 1 base from V and 1 base from J, leaving 11 bases between. CDR1 and CDR2 from the germline V gene are LGHNA and YSLEER. The CDR3 loop reads CASSQVIGGSYNEQFF. In nucleotides, the CDR3 is TGCGCCAGCAGCCAAGTCATTGGGGGGTCCTACAATGAGCAGTTCTTC.

The V gene is TRBV7-9, the J gene TRBJ1-3; tentatively, D is TRBD1 (5 bases). Germline values: CDR1 SEHNR, CDR2 FQNEAQ (reference sequence). The CDR3 runs to 17 residues. Between the trimmed V and J ends, which lost 5 bases and 0 bases, there was a span of 17 bases. The DNA of the CDR3 is TGTGCCAGCAGCCGGTCGTCGACAGATCGCTCTGGAAACACCATATATTTT. It encodes CASSRSSTDRSGNTIYF.